One sample yielded the 30 T cell receptor beta chains listed below, sequenced in a study of blood T cell repertoires in COVID-19. TCRdb's table, derived via immunoSEQ multiplex PCR, lists solely in-frame clones and lacks some. The sample has under 200,000 clones; approximately 89% are singletons. Sequencing was carried out using PBMCs or T cells enriched from blood (not recorded which). These receptor sequences come from a woman aged 18 to 35 who had recovered from COVID-19.

The CDR3 loop is CASSWSGQDFNYGYTF. The CDR3 DNA is TGCGCCAGCAGCTGGTCTGGACAGGACTTTAACTATGGCTACACCTTC. The chain carries TRBV5-1 and TRBJ1-2; 7 nucleotides agree with TRBD1. Germline V lookup: CDR1 SGHRS, CDR2 YFSETQ. The ends lost 3 bases at V and 1 base at J; junction bases unmatched: 9. The CDR3 covers 16 residues.

This clone appeared once. The CDR3 protein is CASAGASGASYEQYF. CDR3 coding DNA: TGTGCCAGCGCTGGGGCTAGCGGGGCCTCCTACGAGCAGTACTTC. The chain carries TRBV27 and TRBJ2-7; TRBD2 aligns across 9 bases. Unmatched junction bases numbered 8, after V lost 8 bases and J lost 0 bases. This CDR3 contains 15 residues. CDR1 is MNHEY, CDR2 SMNVEV, per germline (reference sequence).

J is TRBJ2-2 and V is TRBV19, with a weak D call TRBD2 (5 bases). In germline, CDR1 is LNHDA, CDR2 SQIVND (reference sequence). Trimming pared 10 bases from V and 4 bases from J, leaving 10 bases between. CDR3 length: 12 residues. The CDR3 spells CAIKRATGELFF. The CDR3 DNA reads TGTGCCATCAAGAGGGCCACCGGGGAGCTGTTTTTT.

The J gene is TRBJ2-1, the V gene TRBV28; D is possibly TRBD2 (5 bases). Germline values: CDR1 MDHEN, CDR2 SYDVKM. This CDR3 region has 14 residues. V shed 7 bases and J shed 7 bases, with 17 bases lying between them. The DNA for the CDR3 is TGTGCCAGCATGACACGCGGGCTTAAGAATGAGCAGTTCTTC. It specifies CASMTRGLKNEQFF.

The chain uses TRBV4-2 and TRBJ1-1; D gene ambiguous. The ends were cut back, 2 bases at V and 1 base at J, with 2 bases in the middle. Germline V gene sequence: CDR1 LGHNA, CDR2 YNFKEQ. The CDR3 sequence is 12 residues long. CDR3 region: CASSQQNTEAFF. For the CDR3, the DNA is TGTGCCAGCAGCCAACAGAACACTGAAGCTTTCTTT.

This clone was picked up one time. The gene calls are TRBV11-2 and TRBJ1-1; TRBD1 is a possible D gene (6 bases). There are 15 residues in the CDR3. Germline CDR1 SGHAT, CDR2 FQNNGV. The V end lost 6 bases, the J end lost 3 bases, and 17 bases lay between the germline ends. CDR3 in DNA: TGTGCCAGCAGAGACGTCTGGACAGTATACACTGAAGCTTTCTTT. Its translation is CASRDVWTVYTEAFF. Full variable domain (remainder filled in from reference TRBV11-2 and TRBJ1-1): EAGVAQSPRYKIIEKRQSVAFWCNPISGHATLYWYQQILGQGPKLLIQFQNNGVVDDSQLPKDRFSAERLKGVDSTLKIQPAKLEDSAVYLCASRDVWTVYTEAFFGQGTRLTVV.

The rearrangement joins TRBV28 to TRBJ1-4; TRBD1 matches 7 bases. The CDR3 loop spans 16 amino acids. V shed 7 bases, J shed 8 bases, and the junction held 16 bases outside the gene matches. Per the germline V gene, CDR1 is MDHEN and CDR2 is SYDVKM. The CDR3 protein is CASTRDRVRNGEKLFF. The CDR3 nucleotides read TGTGCCAGCACCCGAGACAGGGTGCGGAATGGCGAAAAACTGTTTTTT.

This clone was counted between two and nine times. The chain employs TRBV28 and TRBJ2-7; 7 positions match TRBD1. The CDR3 sequence is 17 residues long. Trimming took 2 bases from V and 3 from J; bases not matched to a gene: 13. Per the germline V gene, CDR1 is MDHEN and CDR2 is SYDVKM. CDR3 sequence: CASSLGAAIGGGYEQYF. The CDR3 DNA follows: TGTGCCAGCAGTTTAGGCGCCGCCATAGGGGGCGGCTACGAGCAGTACTTC.

The chain links TRBV5-5 to TRBJ2-7; 11 positions agree with TRBD2. Germline V gene sequence: CDR1 SGHKS, CDR2 YYEKEE (reference sequence). The CDR3 spans 15 residues. Trimming at V came to 3 bases and at J to 2 bases, leaving 4 bases not matched to a gene. As DNA, the CDR3 is TGTGCCAGCAGCTATCCGGGACTAGCGGCCTACGAGCAGTACTTC. This translates into CASSYPGLAAYEQYF.

The rearrangement uses TRBV7-9 and TRBJ1-1; the match to TRBD1 covers 7 bases. V was clipped by 2 bases and J by 0 bases; unmatched bases: 9. The germline V gene has CDR1 SEHNR and CDR2 FQNEAQ (reference sequence). This CDR3 has 17 residues. The CDR3 protein is CASSLLGGDRVNTEAFF. Written as DNA, the CDR3 is TGTGCCAGCAGCTTACTGGGGGGTGACAGGGTGAACACTGAAGCTTTCTTT.

Notes on this clone: Germline and junction disagree at one end, which may indicate a read error. V is TRBV7-7 and J is TRBJ2-5, with D possibly matching TRBD1 (6 bases). The CDR3 consists of 15 residues. The germline CDR1 and CDR2 sequences are SSHAT and FNYEAQ (reference sequence). DNA of the CDR3: TGTGCTAGCAGCCTTTCGACAGGCCCTCAAGAGACCCAGTACTTC. Protein product: CASSLSTGPQETQYF.

V is TRBV2 and J is TRBJ1-1; D perhaps matches TRBD1 (6 bases). V lost 8 bases and J lost 1, with 14 bases in between. Looked up from germline, CDR1 is SNHLY and CDR2 is FYNNEI. The CDR3 spans 14 residues. Written as DNA, the CDR3 is TGTGCCAGCGTGCAGGGGTGGGGGAACACTGAAGCTTTCTTT. Encoded protein: CASVQGWGNTEAFF. Full variable domain (outside the CDR3, taken from reference TRBV2 and TRBJ1-1): EPEVTQTPSHQVTQMGQEVILRCVPISNHLYFYWYRQILGQKVEFLVSFYNNEISEKSEIFDDQFSVERPDGSNFTLKIRSTKLEDSAMYFCASVQGWGNTEAFFGQGTRLTVV.

The rearrangement links TRBV7-3 to TRBJ2-1; TRBD2 aligns across 14 bases. Per germline, CDR1 SGHTA and CDR2 FQGTGA. CDR3 size: 17 residues. Germline trimming cut 5 bases from V and 6 bases from J; bases unmatched to any gene: 9. The CDR3 spells CASSPGLAGGPTNEQFF. CDR3 nucleotides: TGTGCCAGCAGCCCCGGACTAGCGGGAGGTCCGACCAATGAGCAGTTCTTC.

The rearrangement links TRBV28 to TRBJ2-5; 7 positions agree with TRBD1. CDR1 and CDR2 (germline): MDHEN, SYDVKM. Trimming at V came to 5 bases and at J to 1 base, leaving 10 bases not matched to a gene. This CDR3 is 16 amino acids long. CDR3 in amino acids: CASSPLAAGGQETQYF. Written as DNA, the CDR3 is TGTGCCAGCAGTCCCCTTGCAGCAGGGGGCCAAGAGACCCAGTACTTC.

This clone showed up just once. The chain couples TRBV28 to TRBJ1-5; 8 bases agree with TRBD1. Looked up from germline, CDR1 is MDHEN and CDR2 is SYDVKM. This CDR3 contains 15 residues. Trimming at V came to 4 bases and at J to 6 bases, leaving 8 bases not matched to a gene. The CDR3 nucleotides read TGTGCCAGCAGTTCCCTCACAGGGGGTAGTCAGCCCCAGCATTTT. Protein sequence: CASSSLTGGSQPQHF.

This chain uses TRBV19 with TRBJ1-4, with TRBD1 matching 7 bases. In germline, CDR1 is LNHDA, CDR2 SQIVND (reference sequence). The CDR3 is 15 amino acids. V dropped 4 bases and J dropped 8; count of bases not matched to a gene: 10. The CDR3: CASSNRRQGTEKLFF. CDR3 sequence (DNA): TGTGCCAGTAGTAATCGACGACAGGGAACGGAAAAACTGTTTTTT.

This rearrangement joins TRBV27 to TRBJ2-7; the match to TRBD1 covers 8 bases. Germline V gene lookup returns CDR1 MNHEY and CDR2 SMNVEV (reference sequence). This CDR3 contains 14 residues. V lost 6 bases and J lost 5; bases outside the gene matches: 9. The CDR3, as DNA: TGTGCCAGCAGGGACCGGGACAGGAGGCACGAGCAGTACTTC. It encodes CASRDRDRRHEQYF.

The gene calls are TRBV30 and TRBJ2-7; D might be TRBD2 (6 bases). This CDR3 comprises 11 residues. From germline, CDR1 is GTSNPN and CDR2 SVGIG (reference sequence). Between the trimmed V and J ends, which lost 4 bases and 7 bases, there was a span of 11 bases. CDR3 in amino acids: CAWMEGVEQYF. CDR3 DNA sequence: TGTGCCTGGATGGAGGGTGTGGAGCAGTACTTC. Looking up the rest from reference TRBV30 and TRBJ2-7 gives the full variable domain: SQTIHQWPATLVQPVGSPLSLECTVEGTSNPNLYWYRQAAGRGLQLLFYSVGIGQISSEVPQNLSASRPQDRQFILSSKKLLLSDSGFYLCAWMEGVEQYFGPGTRLTVT.

In this sample, this clone turned up once. The chain uses TRBV14 and TRBJ2-2, with TRBD2 identical over 14 bases. V lost 4 bases, J lost 8 bases, and 9 bases stayed unmatched. The CDR3 covers 17 residues. The germline gives CDR1 SGHDN, CDR2 FVKESK. This CDR3 is CASSPLLGLAGVGELFF. CDR3 in DNA: TGTGCCAGCAGCCCTCTGCTGGGACTAGCGGGAGTTGGGGAGCTGTTTTTT.

V and J are TRBV19 and TRBJ1-5; 8 bases are a match to TRBD1. V trimming: 4 bases; J trimming: 3 bases; junction bases outside the gene matches: 5. CDR3 length equals 15 residues. CDR1 is LNHDA and CDR2 is SQIVND in the germline V gene (reference sequence). The DNA of the CDR3 is TGTGCCAGTAGTACCGGACAGGGTAACAATCAGCCCCAGCATTTT. It encodes CASSTGQGNNQPQHF.

The CDR3 spells CASSLGPGDRAQYF. The CDR3 nucleotides are TGTGCCAGCAGCTTAGGTCCGGGAGATCGCGCGCAGTATTTT. The chain couples TRBV7-2 to TRBJ2-3, with D possibly TRBD2 on 6 matching bases. Germline CDR1 and CDR2: SGHTA and FQGNSA. CDR3 length equals 14 residues. Trimming removed 1 base from V and 10 bases from J, with 15 bases in between.

The chain is built from TRBV2 and TRBJ2-2; D is undetermined. From germline, CDR1 is SNHLY and CDR2 FYNNEI. The V gene lost 8 bases and the J gene lost 7 bases, with 17 bases spanning the gap. The CDR3 runs 14 residues. CDR3 loop: CASAGETIGGELFF. Here the CDR3 DNA reads TGTGCCAGCGCTGGAGAGACCATCGGCGGGGAGCTGTTTTTT.

This chain links TRBV9 with TRBJ1-2, with TRBD1 as a possible D gene (5 bases). Trimming left V 3 bases short and J 8 bases short, with 14 bases between. The CDR3 loop spans 13 amino acids. Germline values: CDR1 SGDLS, CDR2 YYNGEE. CDR3 nucleotides: TGTGCCAGCAGCGACAGGATTGAAGAAGGCTACACCTTC. This gives the protein CASSDRIEEGYTF.

The chain employs TRBV14 and TRBJ1-1; D perhaps matches TRBD1 (6 bases). The CDR3 is 15 amino acids. V was cut by 5 bases and J by 6 bases, with 19 bases left in between. In germline, CDR1 is SGHDN, CDR2 FVKESK. The CDR3 reads CASSTRQVEAAEAFF. The CDR3 DNA reads TGTGCCAGCAGCACCCGACAGGTTGAGGCAGCTGAAGCTTTCTTT.

This chain uses TRBV11-1 with TRBJ2-1, with 8 bases that match TRBD2. The junction had 4 bases not matched to a gene; V was cut back by 3 bases and J by 6 bases. Germline loops: CDR1 SGHAT, CDR2 FQDESV (reference sequence). The CDR3 runs 14 residues. CDR3 nucleotide sequence: TGTGCCAGCAGCTTGACGGGGGGGACCAATGAGCAGTTCTTC. Its protein product is CASSLTGGTNEQFF. The full variable domain, completed using reference TRBV11-1 and TRBJ2-1, is EAEVAQSPRYKITEKSQAVAFWCDPISGHATLYWYRQILGQGPELLVQFQDESVVDDSQLPKDRFSAERLKGVDSTLKIQPAELGDSAMYLCASSLTGGTNEQFFGPGTRLTVL.

The chain uses TRBV7-9 and TRBJ2-3; D perhaps matches TRBD2 (6 bases). The germline gives CDR1 SEHNR, CDR2 FQNEAQ (reference sequence). CDR3 size: 17 residues. Trimming left V 4 bases short and J 4 bases short, with 21 bases between. The CDR3 region is CASSSARVGGIADTQYF. The CDR3 DNA reads as TGTGCCAGCAGCTCAGCCCGGGTGGGGGGTATTGCAGATACGCAGTATTTT. Supplemented by reference TRBV7-9 and TRBJ2-3, the full variable domain reads DTGVSQNPRHKITKRGQNVTFRCDPISEHNRLYWYRQTLGQGPEFLTYFQNEAQLEKSRLLSDRFSAERPKGSFSTLEIQRTEQGDSAMYLCASSSARVGGIADTQYFGPGTRLTVL.

This clone was seen only a few times. The CDR3 spells CASSHGANEQFF. DNA for the CDR3: TGTGCCAGCAGCCACGGAGCGAATGAGCAGTTCTTC. The chain has TRBV4-2 and TRBJ2-1; D unresolved. This CDR3 contains 12 residues. Germline V lookup: CDR1 LGHNA, CDR2 YNFKEQ. V was pared by 3 bases and J by 7 bases, with 7 bases between.

This chain's CDR3 is CASRGGQGAYEQYF. The CDR3 nucleotides are TGTGCCAGCAGGGGCGGACAGGGGGCCTACGAGCAGTACTTC. The chain employs TRBV27 and TRBJ2-7, with 10 positions matching TRBD1. Germline CDR1 and CDR2: MNHEY and SMNVEV (reference sequence). The CDR3 extends over 14 amino acids. J was trimmed by 2 bases and V by 6 bases; bases with no gene match: 4.

The chain uses TRBV15 and TRBJ2-7; D is unclear. From germline, CDR1 is LNHNV and CDR2 YYDKDF (reference sequence). CDR3 length: 18 residues. Deletions cut 1 base from V and 1 base from J, with 20 bases between. This chain's CDR3 is CATSRGMHTAALSYEQYF. The CDR3 coding sequence is TGTGCCACCAGCAGAGGGATGCATACAGCCGCCCTTTCCTACGAGCAGTACTTC.

This chain links TRBV6-5 with TRBJ2-1; D is perhaps TRBD1 (6 bases). This CDR3 is built from 14 residues. V gave up 7 bases and J gave up 6 bases, with 16 bases separating them. Looked up from germline, CDR1 is MNHEY and CDR2 is SVGAGI. The DNA of the CDR3 is TGTGCCAGCACCCAGGACAGCCTGCCCAATGAGCAGTTCTTC. It translates to CASTQDSLPNEQFF.